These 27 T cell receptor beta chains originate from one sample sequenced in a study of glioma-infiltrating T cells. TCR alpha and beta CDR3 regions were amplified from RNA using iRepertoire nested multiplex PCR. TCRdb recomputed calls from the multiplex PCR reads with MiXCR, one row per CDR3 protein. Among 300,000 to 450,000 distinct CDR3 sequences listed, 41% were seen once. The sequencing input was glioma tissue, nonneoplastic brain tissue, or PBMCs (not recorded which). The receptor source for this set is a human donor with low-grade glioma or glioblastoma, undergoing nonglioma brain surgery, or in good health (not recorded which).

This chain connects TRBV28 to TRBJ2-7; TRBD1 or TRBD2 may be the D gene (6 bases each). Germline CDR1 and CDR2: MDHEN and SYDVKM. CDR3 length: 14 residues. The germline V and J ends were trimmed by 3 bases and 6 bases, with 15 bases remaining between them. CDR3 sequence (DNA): TGTGCCAGCAGTTTCGGGGGCACGAAGTTCGAGCAGTACTTC. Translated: CASSFGGTKFEQYF.

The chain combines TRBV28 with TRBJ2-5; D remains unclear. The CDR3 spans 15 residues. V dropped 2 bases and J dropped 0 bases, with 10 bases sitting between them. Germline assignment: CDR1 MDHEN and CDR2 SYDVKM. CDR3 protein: CASSLRAVYQETQYF. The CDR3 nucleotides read TGTGCCAGCAGTTTACGCGCCGTGTACCAAGAGACCCAGTACTTC.

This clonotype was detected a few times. The CDR3 spells CASAEGAYEQYF. The CDR3 DNA is TGTGCCAGCGCTGAGGGTGCCTACGAGCAGTACTTC. The rearrangement joins TRBV18 to TRBJ2-7, with a possible D match to TRBD2 (5 bases). V was pared by 8 bases and J by 2 bases, with 10 bases between. This CDR3 spans 12 amino acids. Germline CDR1 KGHSH, CDR2 LQKENI.

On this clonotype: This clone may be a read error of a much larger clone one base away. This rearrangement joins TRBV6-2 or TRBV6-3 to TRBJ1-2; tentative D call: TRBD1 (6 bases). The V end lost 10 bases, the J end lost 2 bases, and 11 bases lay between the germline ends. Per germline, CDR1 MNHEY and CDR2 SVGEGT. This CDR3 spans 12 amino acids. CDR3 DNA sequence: TGTGCCAACACCCAGGGGAACTATGGCTACACCTTC. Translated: CANTQGNYGYTF.

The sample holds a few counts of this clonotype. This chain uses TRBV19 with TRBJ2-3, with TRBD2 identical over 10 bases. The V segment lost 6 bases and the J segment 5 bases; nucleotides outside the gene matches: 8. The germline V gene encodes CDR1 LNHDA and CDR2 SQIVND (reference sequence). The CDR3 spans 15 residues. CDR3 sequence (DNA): TGTGCCAGTAGCCTAGCGGGAGCTCGGAGAGATACGCAGTATTTT. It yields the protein CASSLAGARRDTQYF.

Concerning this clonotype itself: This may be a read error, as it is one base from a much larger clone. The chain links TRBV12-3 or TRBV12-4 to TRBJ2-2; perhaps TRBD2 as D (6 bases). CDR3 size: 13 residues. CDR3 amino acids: CASSRGNTRELFF. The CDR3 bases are TGTGCCAGCAGCCGCGGGAACACCAGGGAGCTGTTTTTT.

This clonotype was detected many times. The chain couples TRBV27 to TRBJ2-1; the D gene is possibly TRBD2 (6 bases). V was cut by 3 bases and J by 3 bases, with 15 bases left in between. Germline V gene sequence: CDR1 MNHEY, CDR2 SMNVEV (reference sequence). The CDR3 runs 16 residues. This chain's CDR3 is CASSLAGFSNYNEQFF. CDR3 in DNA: TGTGCCAGCAGTTTGGCGGGGTTCTCCAACTACAATGAGCAGTTCTTC.

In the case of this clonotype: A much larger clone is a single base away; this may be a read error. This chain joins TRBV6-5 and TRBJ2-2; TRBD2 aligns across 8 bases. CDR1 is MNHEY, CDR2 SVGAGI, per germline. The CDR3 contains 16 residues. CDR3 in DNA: TGTGTCCAACAAGTGTCCCGGGAGGGCGGGACCGGGGAGCTGTTTTTT. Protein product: CVQQVSREGGTGELFF.

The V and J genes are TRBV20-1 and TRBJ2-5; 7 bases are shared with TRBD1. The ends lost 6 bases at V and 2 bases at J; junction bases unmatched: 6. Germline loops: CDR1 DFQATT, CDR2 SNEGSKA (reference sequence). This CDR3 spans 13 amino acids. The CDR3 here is CSAPRRGQETQYF. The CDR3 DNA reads TGCAGTGCCCCCCGCAGGGGGCAAGAGACCCAGTACTTC.

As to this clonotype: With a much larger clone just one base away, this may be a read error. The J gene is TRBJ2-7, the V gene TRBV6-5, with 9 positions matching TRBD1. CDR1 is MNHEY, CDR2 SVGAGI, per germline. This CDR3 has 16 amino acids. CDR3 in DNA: TGTGCCAGCAGTTACAATACCGGGACAGGGTCCTACGACCAGTACTTC. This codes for CASSYNTGTGSYDQYF.

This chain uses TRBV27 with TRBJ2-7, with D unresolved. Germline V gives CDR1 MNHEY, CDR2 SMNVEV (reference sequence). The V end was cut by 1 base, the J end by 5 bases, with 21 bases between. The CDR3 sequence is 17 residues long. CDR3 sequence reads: CASSLLGFAASYNEQYF. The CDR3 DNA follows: TGTGCCAGCAGTTTATTGGGCTTTGCGGCTTCCTACAACGAGCAGTACTTC.

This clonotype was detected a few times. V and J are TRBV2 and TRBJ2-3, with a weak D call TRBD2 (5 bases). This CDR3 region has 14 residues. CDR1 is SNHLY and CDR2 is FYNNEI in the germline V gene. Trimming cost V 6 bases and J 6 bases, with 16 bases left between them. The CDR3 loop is CASRLLVTTDTQYF. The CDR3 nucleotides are TGTGCCAGCAGATTACTAGTTACGACGGATACGCAGTATTTT.

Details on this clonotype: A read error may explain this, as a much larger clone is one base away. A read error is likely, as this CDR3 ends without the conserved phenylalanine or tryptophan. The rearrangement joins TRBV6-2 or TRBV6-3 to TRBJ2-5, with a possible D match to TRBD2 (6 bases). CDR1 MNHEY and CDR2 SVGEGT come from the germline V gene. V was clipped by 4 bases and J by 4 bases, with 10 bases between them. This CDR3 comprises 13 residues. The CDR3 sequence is CASSSSGRETQYL. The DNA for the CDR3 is TGTGCCAGCAGTTCGTCCGGGAGAGAGACCCAGTACCTC.

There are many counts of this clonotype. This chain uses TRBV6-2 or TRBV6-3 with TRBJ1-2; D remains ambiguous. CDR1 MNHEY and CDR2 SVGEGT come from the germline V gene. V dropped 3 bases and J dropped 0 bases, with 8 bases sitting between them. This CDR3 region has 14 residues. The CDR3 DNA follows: TGTGCCAGCAGTTATGGTGGGACTAACTATGGCTACACCTTC. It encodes CASSYGGTNYGYTF.

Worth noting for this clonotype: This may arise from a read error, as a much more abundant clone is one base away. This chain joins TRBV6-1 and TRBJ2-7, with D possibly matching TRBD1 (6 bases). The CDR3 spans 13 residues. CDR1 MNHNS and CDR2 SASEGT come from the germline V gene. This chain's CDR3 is CASTAQGSYERYF. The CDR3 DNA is TGTGCCAGCACCGCACAGGGTTCCTACGAGCGGTACTTC.

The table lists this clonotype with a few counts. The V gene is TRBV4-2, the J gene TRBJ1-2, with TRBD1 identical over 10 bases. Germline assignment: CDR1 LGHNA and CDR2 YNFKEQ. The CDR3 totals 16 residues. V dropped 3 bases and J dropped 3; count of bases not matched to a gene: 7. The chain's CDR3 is CASSHRQDRGDYGYTF. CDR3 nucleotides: TGTGCCAGCAGCCACCGACAGGACAGGGGGGACTATGGCTACACCTTC.

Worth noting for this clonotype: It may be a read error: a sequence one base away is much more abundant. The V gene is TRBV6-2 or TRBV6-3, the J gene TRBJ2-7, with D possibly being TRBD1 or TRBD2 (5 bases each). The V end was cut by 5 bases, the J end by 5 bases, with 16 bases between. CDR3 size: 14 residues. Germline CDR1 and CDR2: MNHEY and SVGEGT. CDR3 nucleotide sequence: TGTGCCAGCAGTGGGGCTAGAGGGGCCGACGAGCAGTACTTC. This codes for CASSGARGADEQYF.

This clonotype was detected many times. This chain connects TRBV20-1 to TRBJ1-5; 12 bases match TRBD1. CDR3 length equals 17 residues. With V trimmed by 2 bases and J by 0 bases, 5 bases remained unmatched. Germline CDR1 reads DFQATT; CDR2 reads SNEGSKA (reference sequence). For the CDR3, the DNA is TGCAGTGCTAGAAGGGACAGGGGGCGATATAGCAATCAGCCCCAGCATTTT. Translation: CSARRDRGRYSNQPQHF.

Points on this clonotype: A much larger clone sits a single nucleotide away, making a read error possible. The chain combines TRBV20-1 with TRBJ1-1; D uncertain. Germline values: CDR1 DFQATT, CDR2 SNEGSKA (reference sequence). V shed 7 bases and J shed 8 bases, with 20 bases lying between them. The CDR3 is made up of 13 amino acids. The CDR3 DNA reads TGCAGTGATAGTTGGGAACCCCGCGACGAAGCTTTCTTT. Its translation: CSDSWEPRDEAFF.

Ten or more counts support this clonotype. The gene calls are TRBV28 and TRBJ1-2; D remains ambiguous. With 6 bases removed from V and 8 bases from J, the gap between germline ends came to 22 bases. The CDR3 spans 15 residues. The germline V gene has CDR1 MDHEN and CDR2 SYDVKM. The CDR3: CASRIPSGVIGGYTF. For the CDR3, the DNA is TGTGCCAGCAGAATTCCCTCCGGAGTAATAGGGGGCTACACCTTC.

The CDR3 DNA is TGTGCCAGCAGTTTAAAGGGGGCAGATACGCAGTATTTT. This translates into CASSLKGADTQYF. The V gene is TRBV6-6, the J gene TRBJ2-3; a weak D match, TRBD1 (6 bases). Trimming removed 4 bases at V and 4 bases at J, with 9 bases between. Germline CDR1 reads MNHNY; CDR2 reads SVGAGI (reference sequence). The CDR3 loop spans 13 amino acids.

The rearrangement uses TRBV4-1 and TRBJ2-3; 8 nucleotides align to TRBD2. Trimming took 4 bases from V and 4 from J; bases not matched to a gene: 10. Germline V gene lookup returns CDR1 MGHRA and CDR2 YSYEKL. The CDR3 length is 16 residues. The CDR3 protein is CASSRERTSSADTQYF. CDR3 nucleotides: TGCGCCAGCAGCCGGGAAAGGACTAGCAGCGCAGATACGCAGTATTTT.

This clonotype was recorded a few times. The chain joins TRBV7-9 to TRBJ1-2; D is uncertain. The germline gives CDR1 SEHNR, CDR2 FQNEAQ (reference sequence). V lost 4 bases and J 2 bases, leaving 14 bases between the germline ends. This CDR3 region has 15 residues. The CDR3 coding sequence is TGTGCCAGCAGCTCCCCCAGGACGGAGAACTATGGCTACACCTTC. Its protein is CASSSPRTENYGYTF.

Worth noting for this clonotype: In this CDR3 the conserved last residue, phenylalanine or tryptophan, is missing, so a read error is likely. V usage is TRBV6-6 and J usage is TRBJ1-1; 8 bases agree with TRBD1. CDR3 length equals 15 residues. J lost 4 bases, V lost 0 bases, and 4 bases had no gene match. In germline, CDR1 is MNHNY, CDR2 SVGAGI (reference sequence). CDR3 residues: CASSYSGTGGTEAFY. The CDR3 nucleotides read TGTGCCAGCAGTTACTCGGGTACAGGGGGCACTGAAGCTTTCTAT.

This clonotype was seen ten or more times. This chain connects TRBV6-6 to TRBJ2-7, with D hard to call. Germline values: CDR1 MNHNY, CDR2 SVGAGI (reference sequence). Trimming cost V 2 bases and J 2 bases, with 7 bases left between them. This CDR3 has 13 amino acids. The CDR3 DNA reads TGTGCCAGCAGTTACGAAAGCGCCTACGAGCAGTACTTC. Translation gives CASSYESAYEQYF.

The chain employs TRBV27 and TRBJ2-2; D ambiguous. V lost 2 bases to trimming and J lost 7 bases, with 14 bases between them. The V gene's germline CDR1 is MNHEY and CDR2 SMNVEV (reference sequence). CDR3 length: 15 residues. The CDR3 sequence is CASSLVTGASGELFF. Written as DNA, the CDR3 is TGTGCCAGCAGTTTAGTAACCGGAGCCAGCGGGGAGCTGTTTTTT.

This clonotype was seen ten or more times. The CDR3 spells CASSKTDSNQPQHF. As DNA, the CDR3 is TGTGCCAGCAGCAAGACAGATAGCAATCAGCCCCAGCATTTT. The chain carries TRBV6-2 or TRBV6-3 and TRBJ1-5, with D perhaps TRBD1 (5 bases). The CDR3 covers 14 residues. The germline V gene has CDR1 MNHEY and CDR2 SVGEGT. V was shortened by 6 bases and J by 0 bases, with 9 bases between the two germline ends.